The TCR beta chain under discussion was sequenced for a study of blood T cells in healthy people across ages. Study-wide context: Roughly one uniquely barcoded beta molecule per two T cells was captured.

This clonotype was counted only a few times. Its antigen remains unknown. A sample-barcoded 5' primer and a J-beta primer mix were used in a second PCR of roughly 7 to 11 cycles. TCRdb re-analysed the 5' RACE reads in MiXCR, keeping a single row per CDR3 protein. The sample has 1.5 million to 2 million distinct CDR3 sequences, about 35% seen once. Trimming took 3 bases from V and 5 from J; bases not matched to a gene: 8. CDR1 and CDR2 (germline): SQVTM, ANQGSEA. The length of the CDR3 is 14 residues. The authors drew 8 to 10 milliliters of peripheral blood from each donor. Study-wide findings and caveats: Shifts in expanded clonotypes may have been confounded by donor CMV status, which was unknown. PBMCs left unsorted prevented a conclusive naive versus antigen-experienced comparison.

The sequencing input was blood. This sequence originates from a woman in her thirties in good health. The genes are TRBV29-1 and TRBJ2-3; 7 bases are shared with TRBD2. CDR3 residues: CSVDGLADQDTQYF. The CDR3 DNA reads TGCAGCGTTGATGGCCTAGCGGACCAAGATACGCAGTATTTT.